Given below is one T cell receptor (beta chain) in context. The same CDR3 also results from other DNA sequences found in this sample. Original processing notes: Estimation of nucleated cell counts was performed using reference gene primer amplification. The protocol was immunoSEQ multiplex PCR, while the TCRdb copy is restricted to in-frame clones and leaves out a portion. The V and J calls and the clone size are those of that table, but D and trimming were determined from the DNA. The table shows some 220,000 clones, with about 80% occurring only once. This record belongs to a study of blood T cell repertoires in COVID-19. Study-wide context: Material from acute and convalescent COVID-19 was sourced from the United States, Italy and Spain. In each case, the material was cDNA or gDNA derived from T cells, B-cell-depleted T cells, or PBMCs.

The V end lost 0 bases, the J end lost 5 bases, and 8 bases lay between the germline ends. The CDR3 covers 14 residues. CDR1 is SGDLS, CDR2 YYNGEE, per germline. This receptor was identified in a woman in her fifties or sixties with acute or convalescent COVID-19. The V gene is TRBV9, the J gene TRBJ1-4, with a weak D call TRBD1 (5 bases). The sequencing input was peripheral blood. The DNA for the CDR3 is TGTGCCAGCAGCGTAGCGGGGGGAAATGAAAAACTGTTTTTT. The encoded protein is CASSVAGGNEKLFF. The full variable domain, its missing parts supplied by reference TRBV9 and TRBJ1-4, is DSGVTQTPKHLITATGQRVTLRCSPRSGDLSVYWYQQSLDQGLQFLIQYYNGEERAKGNILERFSAQQFPDLHSELNLSSLELGDSALYFCASSVAGGNEKLFFGSGTQLSVL.